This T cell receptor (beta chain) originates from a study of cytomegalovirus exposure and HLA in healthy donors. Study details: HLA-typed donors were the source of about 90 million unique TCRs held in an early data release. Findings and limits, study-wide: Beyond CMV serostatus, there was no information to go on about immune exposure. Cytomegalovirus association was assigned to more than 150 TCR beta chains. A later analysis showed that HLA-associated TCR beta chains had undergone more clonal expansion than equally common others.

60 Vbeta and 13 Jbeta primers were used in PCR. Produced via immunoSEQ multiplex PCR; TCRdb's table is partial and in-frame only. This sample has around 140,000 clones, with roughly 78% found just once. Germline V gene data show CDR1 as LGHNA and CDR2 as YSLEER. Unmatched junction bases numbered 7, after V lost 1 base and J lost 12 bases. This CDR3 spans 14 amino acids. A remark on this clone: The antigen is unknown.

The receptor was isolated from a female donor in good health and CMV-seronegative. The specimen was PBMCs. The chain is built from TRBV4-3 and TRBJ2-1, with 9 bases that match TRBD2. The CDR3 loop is CASSQVSEAGGQFF. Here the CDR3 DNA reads TGCGCCAGCAGCCAAGTTTCGGAAGCGGGGGGGCAGTTCTTC.